The present T cell receptor beta chain was sequenced within a study of T-cell reconstitution after alpha-beta-depleted transplantation in children. The study, taken as a whole, reports: By one year post-transplant, T-cell counts and diversity largely arose from T cells that were newly produced. After transplant, high TCRbeta diversity at day 60 in some patients arose from surviving recipient T cells and thymic progenitors. Several hundred expanded graft clones reportedly were the source of alpha-beta T cells about two months after transplant.

After removal of 3 bases from V and 10 bases from J, the junction contained 9 bases not matched to a gene. Germline V CDR1 and CDR2: DFQATT, SNEGSKA (reference sequence). The CDR3 loop spans 15 amino acids. Using unique molecular identifiers, the investigators prepared the TCRbeta library. MiXCR was run by TCRdb on the PCR reads, yielding one entry per CDR3 protein. The sample lists about 580,000 distinct CDR3 sequences; around 23% were seen once. A note on this clonotype: Its specificity is not known.

This TCR came from a boy under two years old who had a stem cell transplant for acute myeloid leukemia, so the T cells may come from the graft donor. Sequencing used PBMCs, mostly from graft donor cells, obtained 360 days after TCRalphabeta/CD19-depleted stem cell transplant. This chain links TRBV20-1 with TRBJ2-1, with 13 bases fitting TRBD2. In nucleotides, the CDR3 is TGCAGTGCTAGGGCATCACTAGCGGGGGGGCTCGAGCAGTTCTTC. Translated, it gives CSARASLAGGLEQFF.